The sequence of this T cell receptor (beta chain) was determined in a study of T cell repertoires in cytomegalovirus infection. Study background: Recently identified HLA-C-restricted CMV epitopes and well-studied HLA-B-restricted CMV epitopes were used by the study.

This clonotype was observed at least ten times. Its matching antigen is unknown. TCRdb fed the reads into MiXCR, producing one record per CDR3 protein. The table has tens of thousands of distinct CDR3 sequences, about 26% seen once; the top ten hold 50% to 65%. The CDR3 runs 15 residues. V lost 5 bases to trimming and J lost 5 bases, with 15 bases between them. Looked up from germline, CDR1 is SGHVT and CDR2 is SQSDAQ. Sequencing was performed on CD8+ T cells from cultured PBMCs, taken from culture after CMV antigen stimulation. The V and J genes are TRBV7-4 and TRBJ2-2; D might be TRBD2 (6 bases). The sequence derives from a human donor in good health (CMV status not recorded). Some clones in this sample may be carry-over from other donors' samples. The DNA for the CDR3 is TGTGCCAGCAGCCGGGACTCTCGAGGGACCGGGGAGCTGTTTTTT. It codes for CASSRDSRGTGELFF. The full variable domain, its missing parts supplied by reference TRBV7-4 and TRBJ2-2, is GAGVSQSPRYKVAKRGRDVALRCDSISGHVTLYWYRQTLGQGSEVLTYSQSDAQRDKSGRPSGRFSAERPERSVSTLKIQRTEQGDSAVYLCASSRDSRGTGELFFGEGSRLTVL.